The next 21 T cell receptor beta chains were all read from a single sample in a study of T cells in Graves' hyperthyroidism and ophthalmopathy. From RNA transcripts, TCR beta CDR3 regions were amplified. The HTBI primer set drove a first-round RT-PCR of the TCR CDR3. TCRdb independently ran MiXCR on the multiplex PCR reads; one entry per CDR3 protein. The sample shows roughly 650,000 distinct CDR3 sequences, 16% of them seen only once. Sequenced sample: blood. The source of these receptors is a woman aged 40 to 50 with Graves' ophthalmopathy.

This clonotype was recorded at least ten times. The genes are TRBV20-1 and TRBJ1-4; D remains unclear. V was shortened by 6 bases and J by 6 bases, with 14 bases between the two germline ends. The CDR3 is made up of 13 amino acids. Germline V gives CDR1 DFQATT, CDR2 SNEGSKA (reference sequence). Written as DNA, the CDR3 is TGCAGTGCCTGGGCCGCTAAGGATGAAAAACTGTTTTTT. This encodes CSAWAAKDEKLFF.

The chain combines TRBV18 with TRBJ1-4, with D hard to call. The germline V gene encodes CDR1 KGHSH and CDR2 LQKENI. The germline V and J ends were trimmed by 6 bases and 3 bases, with 11 bases remaining between them. The CDR3 has 14 residues. CDR3 nucleotide sequence: TGTGCCAGCTCCGCCTATAGGGCTAATGAAAAACTGTTTTTT. This codes for CASSAYRANEKLFF.

In its sample, this clonotype was seen a few times. This may arise from a read error, as a much more abundant clone is one base away. The chain employs TRBV25-1 and TRBJ1-1; D not certain. V was shortened by 2 bases and J by 1 base, with 5 bases between the two germline ends. The CDR3 sequence is 13 residues long. The germline CDR1 and CDR2 sequences are MGHDK and SYGVNS. The CDR3 here is CASSEQENTEAFF. CDR3 nucleotides: TGTGCCAGCAGTGAACAGGAGAACACTGAAGCTTTCTTT.

This clonotype turned up a few times. The chain recombines TRBV15 with TRBJ1-2; a weak D match, TRBD1 (5 bases). V was clipped by 0 bases and J by 4 bases, with 9 bases between them. The CDR3 length is 14 residues. The germline gives CDR1 LNHNV, CDR2 YYDKDF (reference sequence). The CDR3 loop reads CATSRERGPYGYTF. The DNA of the CDR3 is TGTGCCACCAGCAGAGAGCGGGGACCCTATGGCTACACCTTC.

J is TRBJ1-6 and V is TRBV29-1, with 9 bases lining up with TRBD1. Germline V gene data show CDR1 as SQVTM and CDR2 as ANQGSEA. With V trimmed by 7 bases and J by 7 bases, 5 bases remained unmatched. CDR3 length: 13 amino acids. The CDR3 loop reads CSAGGTGNSPLHF. As DNA, the CDR3 is TGCAGCGCGGGTGGGACAGGGAATTCACCCCTCCACTTT.

This clonotype was recorded at least ten times. This chain's CDR3 is CASSFMSGTEYGYTF. CDR3 sequence (DNA): TGTGCCAGCAGCTTCATGTCCGGGACAGAGTATGGCTACACCTTC. V and J are TRBV11-2 and TRBJ1-2, with 7 bases matching TRBD1. Per the germline V gene, CDR1 is SGHAT and CDR2 is FQNNGV. Trimming at V came to 3 bases and at J to 5 bases, leaving 9 bases not matched to a gene. The CDR3 has 15 residues.

This clonotype has a handful of counts. The V call is TRBV28, the J call TRBJ2-5; tentatively, D is TRBD2 (6 bases). There are 14 residues in the CDR3. V was cut by 8 bases and J by 5 bases, with 18 bases left in between. The germline V gene has CDR1 MDHEN and CDR2 SYDVKM. CDR3 DNA: TGTGCCAGCTCTCGGAGGGCTTTGGGGGAGACCCAGTACTTC. This encodes CASSRRALGETQYF.

The rearrangement joins TRBV10-2 to TRBJ2-3, with D unresolved. Trimming removed 6 bases at V and 0 bases at J, with 16 bases between. The length of the CDR3 is 16 residues. The germline V gene has CDR1 WSHSY and CDR2 SAAADI. In nucleotides, the CDR3 is TGCGCCAGCAGCACGAGCGCTATTGGGAGCACAGATACGCAGTATTTT. Its protein product is CASSTSAIGSTDTQYF.

The V and J genes are TRBV9 and TRBJ1-5; 9 nucleotides align to TRBD1. Germline lookup yields CDR1 SGDLS and CDR2 YYNGEE. V dropped 4 bases and J dropped 1; count of bases not matched to a gene: 9. There are 17 residues in the CDR3. CDR3 bases: TGTGCCAGCAGCCCCAGGAGGGACAGGGCCAGCAATCAGCCCCAGCATTTT. Protein sequence: CASSPRRDRASNQPQHF.

This sequence joins TRBV19 and TRBJ1-1; 7 bases agree with TRBD1. Germline trimming cut 5 bases from V and 5 bases from J; bases unmatched to any gene: 5. The CDR3 has 13 residues. Germline CDR1 LNHDA, CDR2 SQIVND (reference sequence). CDR3 region: CASSAIQGTEAFF. CDR3 DNA sequence: TGTGCCAGTAGTGCTATACAGGGGACTGAAGCTTTCTTT.

This clonotype was counted a few times. The chain is built from TRBV20-1 and TRBJ1-1, with 7 bases that match TRBD1. Germline assignment: CDR1 DFQATT and CDR2 SNEGSKA (reference sequence). The trim removed 4 bases at V and 8 bases at J, leaving 10 bases unmatched. The CDR3 runs to 13 residues. Here the CDR3 reads CSATPSGGQEAFF. In DNA, the CDR3 is TGCAGTGCTACCCCTTCAGGGGGTCAGGAAGCTTTCTTT.

This clonotype was picked up a small number of times. DNA of the CDR3: TGTGCCAGCAGTTCAAGTACGGACTGGGGGCGCGAGCAGTACTTC. Its translation is CASSSSTDWGREQYF. The chain links TRBV27 to TRBJ2-7; D possibly corresponds to TRBD1 (6 bases). Germline V lookup: CDR1 MNHEY, CDR2 SMNVEV (reference sequence). The CDR3 sequence is 15 residues long. V gave up 4 bases and J gave up 6 bases, with 19 bases separating them.

The chain couples TRBV5-1 to TRBJ2-5, with D uncertain. V was trimmed by 0 bases and J by 5 bases, leaving 11 bases between them. The CDR3 spans 14 residues. CDR1 and CDR2 (germline): SGHRS, YFSETQ. The CDR3 loop reads CASSLELQAETQYF. CDR3 nucleotides: TGCGCCAGCAGCTTGGAGTTGCAGGCGGAGACCCAGTACTTC.

The chain joins TRBV10-2 to TRBJ2-3, with D maybe TRBD2 (6 bases). CDR1 is WSHSY, CDR2 SAAADI, per germline. The CDR3 is made up of 17 amino acids. The V gene lost 2 bases and the J gene lost 4 bases, with 19 bases spanning the gap. The chain's CDR3 is CASSETPGLWVADTQYF. The DNA for the CDR3 is TGCGCCAGCAGTGAGACGCCGGGACTTTGGGTTGCAGATACGCAGTATTTT.

This clonotype was detected only a few times. The chain carries TRBV10-3 and TRBJ2-7; 7 bases map to TRBD2. Germline V CDR1 and CDR2: ENHRY, SYGVKD. J lost 5 bases, V lost 4 bases, and 14 bases had no gene match. This CDR3 is built from 16 residues. CDR3 DNA: TGTGCCATCAGTGGGGGGGGATCGGGCCTCTTCAACGAGCAGTACTTC. The encoded protein is CAISGGGSGLFNEQYF.

On this clonotype: Compared with germline, one end of the junction differs, possibly owing to a read error. The V and J genes are TRBV18 and TRBJ2-7, with 7 bases identical to TRBD1. The CDR3 is made up of 13 amino acids. Germline V lookup: CDR1 KGHSH, CDR2 LQKENI. The CDR3: CASSPGQPYERYF. The CDR3 DNA sequence: TGTGCCAGCTCACCGGGACAGCCCTACGAGCGGTACTTC.

This clonotype was seen ten or more times. This chain connects TRBV20-1 to TRBJ2-1; 8 nucleotides line up with TRBD1. The length of the CDR3 is 14 residues. The junction had 10 bases not matched to a gene; V was cut back by 3 bases and J by 9 bases. The germline CDR1 and CDR2 sequences are DFQATT and SNEGSKA (reference sequence). The chain's CDR3 is CSASQGARYFEQFF. The CDR3 bases are TGCAGTGCTAGCCAGGGGGCGCGATACTTTGAGCAGTTCTTC.

This clonotype was detected many times. The CDR3: CASSFAGTGITEAFF. The CDR3 DNA follows: TGTGCCAGCAGTTTCGCCGGGACAGGGATAACTGAAGCTTTCTTT. The chain employs TRBV28 and TRBJ1-1; 9 bases fit TRBD1. The CDR3 covers 15 residues. Germline values: CDR1 MDHEN, CDR2 SYDVKM. Trimming removed 3 bases from V and 5 bases from J; junction bases left unmatched: 7.

This clonotype showed up many times. The J gene is TRBJ1-3, the V gene TRBV3-1; weak D call: TRBD1 (6 bases). V lost 4 bases and J 1 base, leaving 11 bases between the germline ends. CDR3 length: 15 residues. Looked up from germline, CDR1 is LGHDT and CDR2 is YNNKEL (reference sequence). In DNA, the CDR3 is TGTGCCAGCAGCCTAGGGGGTGAATCTGGAAACACCATATATTTT. Protein sequence: CASSLGGESGNTIYF.

This clonotype came up a few times. CDR3 in DNA: TGTGCCAGCAGTGCATTCTCCCCAGGGGAGACCCAGTACTTC. This gives the protein CASSAFSPGETQYF. This chain joins TRBV5-5 and TRBJ2-5; a weak D match, TRBD1 (5 bases). Deletions cut 5 bases from V and 5 bases from J, with 16 bases between. The CDR3 contains 14 residues. CDR1 is SGHKS, CDR2 YYEKEE, per germline (reference sequence).

A few counts support this clonotype. The V gene is TRBV6-1, the J gene TRBJ2-1, with D perhaps being TRBD1 or TRBD2 (5 bases each). V lost 6 bases and J 1 base, leaving 10 bases between the germline ends. CDR3 length: 14 residues. Germline V CDR1 and CDR2: MNHNS, SASEGT. This chain's CDR3 is CASRLEGSYNEQFF. CDR3 bases: TGTGCCAGCAGGCTAGAGGGGTCCTACAATGAGCAGTTCTTC.